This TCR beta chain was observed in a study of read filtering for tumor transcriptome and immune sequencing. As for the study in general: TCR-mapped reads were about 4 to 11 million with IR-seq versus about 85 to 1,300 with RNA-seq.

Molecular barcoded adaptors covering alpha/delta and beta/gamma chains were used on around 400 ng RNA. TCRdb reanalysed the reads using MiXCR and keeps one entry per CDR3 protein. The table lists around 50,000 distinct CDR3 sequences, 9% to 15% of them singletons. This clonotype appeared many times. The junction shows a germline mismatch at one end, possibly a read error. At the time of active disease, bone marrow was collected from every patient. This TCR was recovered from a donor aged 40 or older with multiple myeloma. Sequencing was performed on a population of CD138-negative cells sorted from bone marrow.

CDR3 protein: CAIGDRGGDTEAFF. CDR3 DNA: TGTGCCATCGGTGACAGGGGAGGTGACACTGAAGCTTTCTTT. V usage is TRBV10-3 and J usage is TRBJ1-1, with 8 positions matching TRBD1. The CDR3 contains 14 residues. CDR1 and CDR2 from the germline V gene are ENHRY and SYGVKD.